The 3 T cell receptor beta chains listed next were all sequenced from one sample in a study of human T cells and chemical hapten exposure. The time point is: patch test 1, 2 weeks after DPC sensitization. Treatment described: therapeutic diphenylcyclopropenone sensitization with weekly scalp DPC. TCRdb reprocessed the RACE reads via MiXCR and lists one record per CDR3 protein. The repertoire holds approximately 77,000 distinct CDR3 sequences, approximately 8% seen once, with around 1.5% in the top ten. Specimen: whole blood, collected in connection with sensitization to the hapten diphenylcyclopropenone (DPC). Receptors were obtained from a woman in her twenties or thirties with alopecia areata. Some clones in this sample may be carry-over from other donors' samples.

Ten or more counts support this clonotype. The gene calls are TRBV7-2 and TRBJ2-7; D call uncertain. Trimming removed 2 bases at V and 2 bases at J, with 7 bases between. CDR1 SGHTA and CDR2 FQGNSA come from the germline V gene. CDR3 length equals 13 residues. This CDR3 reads CASSLQVPYEQYF. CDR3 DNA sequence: TGTGCCAGCAGCTTACAGGTCCCCTACGAGCAGTACTTC.

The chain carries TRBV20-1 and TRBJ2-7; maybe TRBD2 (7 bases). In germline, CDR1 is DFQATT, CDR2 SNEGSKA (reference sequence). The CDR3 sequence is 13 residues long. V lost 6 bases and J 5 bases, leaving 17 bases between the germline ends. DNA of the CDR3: TGCAGTGCCCCTCGGTCGGGGGGCGACGAGCAGTACTTC. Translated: CSAPRSGGDEQYF.

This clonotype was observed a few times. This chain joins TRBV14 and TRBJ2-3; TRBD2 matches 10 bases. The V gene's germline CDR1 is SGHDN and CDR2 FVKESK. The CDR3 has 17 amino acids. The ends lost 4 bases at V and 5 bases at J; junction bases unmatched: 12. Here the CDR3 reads CASSPLRSGGARDTQYF. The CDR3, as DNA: TGTGCCAGCAGCCCCCTCCGGAGCGGGGGGGCCAGAGATACGCAGTATTTT.